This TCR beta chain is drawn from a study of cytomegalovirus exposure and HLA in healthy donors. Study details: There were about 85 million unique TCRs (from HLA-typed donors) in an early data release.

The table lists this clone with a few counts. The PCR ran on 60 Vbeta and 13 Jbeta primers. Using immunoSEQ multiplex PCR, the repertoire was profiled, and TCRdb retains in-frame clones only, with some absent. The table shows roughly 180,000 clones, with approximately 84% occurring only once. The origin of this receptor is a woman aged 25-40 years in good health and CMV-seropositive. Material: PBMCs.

As DNA, the CDR3 is TGTGCCAGCACCCGCGACAGAATGAACACTGAAGCTTTCTTT. It translates to CASTRDRMNTEAFF. The chain carries TRBV6-1 and TRBJ1-1; weak D call: TRBD1 (5 bases). The CDR3 contains 14 residues. V lost 7 bases to trimming and J lost 0 bases, with 12 bases between them. Looked up from germline, CDR1 is MNHNS and CDR2 is SASEGT.